This T cell receptor (beta chain) came from a study of cytomegalovirus exposure and HLA in healthy donors. PCR used 60 Vbeta primers and 13 Jbeta primers. Clones were sequenced by immunoSEQ multiplex PCR, and TCRdb holds only the in-frame ones, with some missing. The table lists around 200,000 clones, about 75% of them singletons, with less than 2% in the top ten. Healthy bone marrow donors made up the donors. The germline V gene has CDR1 MNHEY and CDR2 SMNVEV (reference sequence). V shed 1 base, J shed 2 bases, and the junction held 10 bases outside the gene matches. CDR3 size: 18 residues. The gene calls are TRBV27 and TRBJ2-7; the match to TRBD1 covers 11 bases. Sequencing was performed on PBMCs. The receptor was derived from a male donor in good health and CMV-seronegative. For the CDR3, the DNA is TGTGCCAGCAGTTTATATCTTCCGGACAGGGGGCTAACCTACGAGCAGTACTTC. This gives the protein CASSLYLPDRGLTYEQYF.